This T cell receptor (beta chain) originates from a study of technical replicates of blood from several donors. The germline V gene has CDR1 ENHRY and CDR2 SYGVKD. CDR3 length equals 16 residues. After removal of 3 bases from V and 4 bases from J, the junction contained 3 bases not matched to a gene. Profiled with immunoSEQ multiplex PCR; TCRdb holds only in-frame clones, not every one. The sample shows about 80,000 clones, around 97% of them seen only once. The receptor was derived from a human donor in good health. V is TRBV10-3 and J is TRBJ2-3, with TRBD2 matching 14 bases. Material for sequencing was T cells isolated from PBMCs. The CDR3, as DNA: TGTGCCATCAGTGACCAGACTAGCGGGAGGGCAGATACGCAGTATTTT. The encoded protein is CAISDQTSGRADTQYF.